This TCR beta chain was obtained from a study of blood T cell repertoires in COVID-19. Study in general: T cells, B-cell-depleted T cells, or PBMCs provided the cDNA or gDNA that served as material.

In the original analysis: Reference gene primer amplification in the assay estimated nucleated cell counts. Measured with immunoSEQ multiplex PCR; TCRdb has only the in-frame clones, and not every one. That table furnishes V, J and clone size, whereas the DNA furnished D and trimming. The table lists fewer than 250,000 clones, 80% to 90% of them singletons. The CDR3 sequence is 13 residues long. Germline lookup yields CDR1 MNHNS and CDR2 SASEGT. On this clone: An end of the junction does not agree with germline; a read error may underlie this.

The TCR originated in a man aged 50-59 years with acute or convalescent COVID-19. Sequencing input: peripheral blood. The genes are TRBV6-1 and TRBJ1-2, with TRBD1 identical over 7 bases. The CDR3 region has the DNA TGTGCCAGCAGTGAACGAGGACCGGGACAGTCCGCCTTC. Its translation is CASSERGPGQSAF.